The 21 T cell receptor beta chains listed next were all sequenced from one sample in a study of breast tumors, draining lymph nodes, adjacent tissues. Breast cancer patients provided tissue from their axillary draining lymph nodes. TCRdb fed the multiplex PCR reads into MiXCR, producing one record per CDR3 protein. This sample yields a few hundred thousand distinct CDR3 sequences, of which less than 35% are seen a single time; approximately 3.5% belongs to the top ten. Input material: axillary lymph node tissue. These receptors were taken from a female donor with breast cancer. Some clones in this sample may be carry-over from other donors' samples.

This clonotype has a count of ten or more. This chain uses TRBV2 with TRBJ2-1, with D possibly TRBD2 on 6 matching bases. V was shortened by 4 bases and J by 8 bases, with 12 bases between the two germline ends. Germline CDR1 is SNHLY and CDR2 is FYNNEI. The CDR3 runs to 13 residues. CDR3 sequence: CASSGNGRDEQFF. The CDR3 DNA reads TGTGCCAGCAGTGGGAACGGGAGAGATGAGCAGTTCTTC.

At least ten counts were recorded for this clonotype. J is TRBJ2-3 and V is TRBV15; 11 bases map to TRBD2. This CDR3 spans 17 amino acids. J lost 5 bases, V lost 2 bases, and 9 bases had no gene match. The germline V gene has CDR1 LNHNV and CDR2 YYDKDF (reference sequence). The CDR3 spells CATSRSSGRPSEDTQYF. The DNA of the CDR3 is TGTGCCACCAGCAGATCTAGCGGGAGGCCCTCTGAAGATACGCAGTATTTT.

This chain links TRBV4-1 with TRBJ2-1, with TRBD2 identical over 9 bases. There are 16 residues in the CDR3. The V gene's germline CDR1 is MGHRA and CDR2 YSYEKL. V lost 2 bases and J lost 4; bases outside the gene matches: 6. DNA of the CDR3: TGCGCCAGCAGCCAACATAGCGGGGGAGGTTACAATGAGCAGTTCTTC. This encodes CASSQHSGGGYNEQFF.

The gene calls are TRBV29-1 and TRBJ1-2; 7 bases are a match to TRBD1. V lost 8 bases, J lost 4 bases, and 7 bases stayed unmatched. This CDR3 contains 12 residues. Germline V gene lookup returns CDR1 SQVTM and CDR2 ANQGSEA. CDR3 DNA: TGCAGCCTAGCGGGACAGCTCTATGGCTACACCTTC. It yields the protein CSLAGQLYGYTF. The full variable domain, completed using reference TRBV29-1 and TRBJ1-2, is SAVISQKPSRDICQRGTSLTIQCQVDSQVTMMFWYRQQPGQSLTLIATANQGSEATYESGFVIDKFPISRPNLTFSTLTVSNMSPEDSSIYLCSLAGQLYGYTFGSGTRLTVV.

This clonotype was observed at least ten times. The chain joins TRBV24-1 to TRBJ2-2; the D call may be TRBD1 or TRBD2 (5 bases each). The CDR3 contains 14 residues. The V gene lost 9 bases and the J gene lost 1 base, with 11 bases spanning the gap. The germline CDR1 and CDR2 sequences are KGHDR and SFDVKD. In DNA, the CDR3 is TGTGCCACCCAATCGGGGCTGAACACCGGGGAGCTGTTTTTT. Protein: CATQSGLNTGELFF.

V is TRBV7-9 and J is TRBJ2-7; D possibly corresponds to TRBD2 (7 bases). Germline lookup yields CDR1 SEHNR and CDR2 FQNEAQ (reference sequence). The CDR3 runs to 16 residues. Between the trimmed V and J ends, which lost 1 base and 5 bases, there was a span of 18 bases. CDR3 in DNA: TGTGCCAGCAGCTTAGAGGGGAGGGGGTCGTGGGACGAGCAGTACGTC. It encodes CASSLEGRGSWDEQYV.

Many counts were recorded for this clonotype. The V call is TRBV19, the J call TRBJ2-7; TRBD2 matches 7 bases. The CDR3 length is 12 residues. V shed 3 bases, J shed 7 bases, and the junction held 3 bases outside the gene matches. Germline loops: CDR1 LNHDA, CDR2 SQIVND (reference sequence). The CDR3 spells CASSMAGGEQYF. CDR3 sequence (DNA): TGTGCCAGTAGTATGGCCGGGGGGGAGCAGTACTTC.

This clonotype was detected many times. The CDR3 DNA follows: TGTGCCAGCAGCCAACAGGGGAGATCCTATAATTCACCCCTCCACTTT. Amino acids: CASSQQGRSYNSPLHF. J is TRBJ1-6 and V is TRBV16; maybe TRBD1 (6 bases). CDR1 and CDR2 (germline): KGHSY, FQNENV. The CDR3 contains 16 residues. The ends were cut back, 2 bases at V and 1 base at J, with 9 bases in the middle. The entire variable domain, with the rest obtained from reference TRBV16 and TRBJ1-6, is as follows: GEEVAQTPKHLVRGEGQKAKLYCAPIKGHSYVFWYQQVLKNEFKFLISFQNENVFDETGMPKERFSAKCLPNSPCSLEIQATKLEDSAVYFCASSQQGRSYNSPLHFGNGTRLTVT.

The rearrangement uses TRBV11-3 and TRBJ2-3; perhaps TRBD2 as D (6 bases). This CDR3 has 14 residues. Germline assignment: CDR1 SGHNT and CDR2 YENEEA. V dropped 4 bases and J dropped 7 bases, with 15 bases sitting between them. The CDR3 nucleotides are TGTGCCAGCAGCTCCTGGACTACCTCCAATACGCAGTATTTT. It translates to CASSSWTTSNTQYF. The complete variable domain, with remaining parts taken from reference TRBV11-3 and TRBJ2-3, reads EAGVVQSPRYKIIEKKQPVAFWCNPISGHNTLYWYLQNLGQGPELLIRYENEEAVDDSQLPKDRFSAERLKGVDSTLKIQPAELGDSAVYLCASSSWTTSNTQYFGPGTRLTVL.

This clonotype was counted at least ten times. The J gene is TRBJ2-1, the V gene TRBV19; D possibly corresponds to TRBD2 (6 bases). Germline CDR1 is LNHDA and CDR2 is SQIVND (reference sequence). This CDR3 comprises 17 residues. Trimming took off 3 bases at V and 2 bases at J, with 17 bases between the two ends. The CDR3 loop reads CASSMGPRGLTYNEQFF. DNA for the CDR3: TGTGCCAGTAGTATGGGACCGCGGGGATTGACCTACAATGAGCAGTTCTTC. Full variable domain (outside the CDR3, taken from reference TRBV19 and TRBJ2-1): DGGITQSPKYLFRKEGQNVTLSCEQNLNHDAMYWYRQDPGQGLRLIYYSQIVNDFQKGDIAEGYSVSREKKESFPLTVTSAQKNPTAFYLCASSMGPRGLTYNEQFFGPGTRLTVL.

This clonotype was seen only a few times. V gene TRBV2 combines with J gene TRBJ1-1, with 10 bases matching TRBD1. Germline CDR1 is SNHLY and CDR2 is FYNNEI. The CDR3 has 15 amino acids. Trimming at V came to 7 bases and at J to 4 bases, leaving 9 bases not matched to a gene. CDR3 region: CASNNQDRGSTEAFF. CDR3 DNA: TGTGCCAGCAACAATCAGGACAGGGGGTCCACTGAAGCTTTCTTT.

The chain carries TRBV18 and TRBJ2-3, with 9 nucleotides matching TRBD2. CDR1 is KGHSH, CDR2 LQKENI, per germline. The CDR3 runs to 17 residues. V shed 4 bases, J shed 1 base, and the junction held 9 bases outside the gene matches. DNA for the CDR3: TGTGCCAGCTCACAAACCGGGACTAGCCTCGGCACAGATACGCAGTATTTT. Its translation: CASSQTGTSLGTDTQYF.

J is TRBJ1-1 and V is TRBV7-8; maybe TRBD1 (6 bases). From germline, CDR1 is SGHVS and CDR2 FQNEAQ. This CDR3 is 13 amino acids long. V lost 3 bases and J lost 7, with 12 bases in between. CDR3 sequence: CASSLGGRIEAFF. The CDR3, as DNA: TGTGCCAGCAGCTTGGGGGGGCGGATTGAAGCTTTCTTT.

As regards this clonotype: A read error is possible here, since a much larger clone lies one base away. This chain joins TRBV11-1 and TRBJ2-1; weak D call: TRBD2 (5 bases). V lost 2 bases and J 6 bases, leaving 20 bases between the germline ends. The germline V gene encodes CDR1 SGHAT and CDR2 FQDESV (reference sequence). The CDR3 consists of 17 residues. CDR3 sequence reads: CASSLRERTPDLNEQFF. CDR3 nucleotides: TGTGCCAGCAGCTTACGAGAACGGACTCCCGATCTCAATGAGCAGTTCTTC.

This clonotype came up many times. The chain couples TRBV7-8 to TRBJ2-7, with TRBD2 matching over 10 bases. The trim removed 3 bases at V and 2 bases at J, leaving 7 bases unmatched. Germline values: CDR1 SGHVS, CDR2 FQNEAQ. The CDR3 totals 16 residues. This CDR3 reads CASSFTGTSEAYEQYF. The CDR3 nucleotides are TGTGCCAGCAGCTTCACCGGGACTAGCGAGGCCTACGAGCAGTACTTC. Supplemented by reference TRBV7-8 and TRBJ2-7, the full variable domain reads GAGVSQSPRYKVAKRGQDVALRCDPISGHVSLFWYQQALGQGPEFLTYFQNEAQLDKSGLPSDRFFAERPEGSVSTLKIQRTQQEDSAVYLCASSFTGTSEAYEQYFGPGTRLTVT.

In this sample, this clonotype turned up many times. An end of the junction differs from the germline gene, which may be a read error. The chain couples TRBV2 to TRBJ2-1; 8 bases agree with TRBD1. Germline CDR1 is SNHLY and CDR2 is FYNNEI. The CDR3 consists of 13 residues. CDR3 in DNA: TGTGCCAGCGGACAGGGTGCCTACAGTGAGCAGTTCTTC. Its translation is CASGQGAYSEQFF.

In this sample, this clonotype turned up many times. The rearrangement links TRBV4-1 to TRBJ1-2, with D perhaps matching TRBD1 (6 bases). V lost 1 base and J 4 bases, leaving 13 bases between the germline ends. Germline CDR1 reads MGHRA; CDR2 reads YSYEKL. The CDR3 is 15 residues long. The CDR3 DNA follows: TGCGCCAGCAGCCAAGGGACGGCGGGGGCCTATGGCTACACCTTC. Encoded protein: CASSQGTAGAYGYTF.

Note on this clonotype: An end of the junction differs from the germline gene, which may be a read error. The chain is built from TRBV2 and TRBJ1-5, with a weak D call TRBD1 (6 bases). Germline V CDR1 and CDR2: SNHLY, FYNNEI. The length of the CDR3 is 10 residues. The CDR3 loop is CASSRAAGAF. Here the CDR3 DNA reads TGTGCCAGCAGTCGTGCGGCAGGGGCTTTT.

The chain employs TRBV30 and TRBJ2-6; D gene unclear. There are 12 residues in the CDR3. In germline, CDR1 is GTSNPN, CDR2 SVGIG (reference sequence). Trimming took off 2 bases at V and 4 bases at J, with 3 bases between the two ends. CDR3 protein: CAWSPGANVLTF. DNA of the CDR3: TGTGCCTGGAGTCCAGGGGCCAACGTCCTGACTTTC.

The J gene is TRBJ1-3, the V gene TRBV19, with TRBD1 matching over 8 bases. The CDR3 totals 14 residues. V shed 6 bases, J shed 2 bases, and the junction held 3 bases outside the gene matches. Germline CDR1 is LNHDA and CDR2 is SQIVND (reference sequence). CDR3 loop: CASRPDRAGNTIYF. In nucleotides, the CDR3 is TGTGCCAGTAGACCGGACAGGGCTGGAAACACCATATATTTT. The entire variable domain, with the rest obtained from reference TRBV19 and TRBJ1-3, is as follows: DGGITQSPKYLFRKEGQNVTLSCEQNLNHDAMYWYRQDPGQGLRLIYYSQIVNDFQKGDIAEGYSVSREKKESFPLTVTSAQKNPTAFYLCASRPDRAGNTIYFGEGSWLTVV.

This chain links TRBV6-6 with TRBJ2-1; 8 bases are shared with TRBD1. Looked up from germline, CDR1 is MNHNY and CDR2 is SVGAGI (reference sequence). The CDR3 consists of 16 residues. V shed 6 bases and J 5 bases; nucleotides not matched to a gene: 12. For the CDR3, the DNA is TGTGCCAGCAGACCTACCTGGACAGGGTCCCACAATGAGCAGTTCTTC. Amino acid sequence: CASRPTWTGSHNEQFF.